This is a list of T cell receptor beta chains from one sample in a study of regulatory T cells in long-lasting Graves disease. MiXCR, applied by TCRdb to the multiplex PCR reads, yields one record per CDR3 protein. The data contain some 320,000 distinct CDR3 sequences, over 15% of them seen just once; the ten biggest clones take up roughly 40%. The sample consisted of peripheral blood mononuclear cells (PBMCs), taken at new diagnosis, from a patient treated with antithyroid drugs. Every receptor here comes from a female donor with Graves disease. Both conserved end residues are part of each CDR3. Each record gives: D gene, clone size, J gene, V gene, CDR3 DNA, CDR3 protein. The D gene is left open where the match is weak. Clone size is stated in some rows and not others, as once, few, many or a class when expanded.

NA few TRBJ2-1 TRBV29-1 TGCAGCGTTGGCAGTTTATTTACTGAGCAGTTCTTC CSVGSLFTEQFF
NA many TRBJ2-6 TRBV2 TGTGCCAGAAGGTCGGATACAGGCACCCCTGGGGCCAACGTCCTGACTTTC CARRSDTGTPGANVLTF
NA many TRBJ2-2 TRBV28 TGTGCCAGCAGTTTGAGCCCTGGCAGGGGCACCGGGGAGCTGTTTTTT CASSLSPGRGTGELFF
NA NA TRBJ1-5 TRBV12-3/TRBV12-4 TGTGCCGGTAGTTTAGATTGGCAGGGGAGATCAGCCCAGCATTTT CAGSLDWQGRSAQHF
TRBD2 many TRBJ2-3 TRBV6-2/TRBV6-3 TGTGCCAGCAACCTCCCCCAGGGACTAGCGGGAGCAGAAGATACGCAGTATTTT CASNLPQGLAGAEDTQYF
TRBD2 many TRBJ2-7 TRBV6-1 TGTGCCAGCGGGACTAGCGTCTACGAGCAGTACTTC CASGTSVYEQYF
TRBD1 many TRBJ2-1 TRBV12-3/TRBV12-4 TGTGCCAGCAGATCCGGGACAGGGGCTGAGCAGTTCTTC CASRSGTGAEQFF
NA many TRBJ2-1 TRBV12-3/TRBV12-4 TGTGCCAGCGGAGCCCCAGGCTACAATGAGCAGTTCTTC CASGAPGYNEQFF
NA many TRBJ2-7 TRBV15 TGTGCCACCAGCAGACCTTCCCGGGACGGCTCCTACGAGCAGTACTTC CATSRPSRDGSYEQYF
NA many TRBJ2-7 TRBV28 TGTGCCAGCACCTTCAGTCCTCGGGAAGGGTACGAGCAGTACTTC CASTFSPREGYEQYF
NA many TRBJ2-1 TRBV11-2 TGTGCCAGCAGCTTAGTCCACAATGAGCAGTTCTTC CASSLVHNEQFF
NA many TRBJ1-1 TRBV27 TGTGCCAGCAGTTTATCCCGCGGGGGGACTGAAGCTTTCTTT CASSLSRGGTEAFF
NA few TRBJ1-2 TRBV29-1 TGCAGCGTTGAGCCCTCGGGTTTAGGCTATGGCTACATCTTC CSVEPSGLGYGYIF
TRBD2 few TRBJ2-3 TRBV12-3/TRBV12-4 TGTGCCAGCACCCTAGCGGTCAGCACAGGTACGCAGTATTTT CASTLAVSTGTQYF
NA NA TRBJ2-7 TRBV6-2/TRBV6-3 TGTGCCAGCAGCTCATCGGGCAGACCCTACGAGCAGTGCTTC CASSSSGRPYEQCF
NA many TRBJ2-5 TRBV7-9 TGTGCCAGCAGCCTGCTCGGGGGGACCCAGTACTTC CASSLLGGTQYF
TRBD1 few TRBJ2-1 TRBV20-1 TGCAGTGCTGGGGGGGGACAGGGAAAGAATGAGCAGTTCTTC CSAGGGQGKNEQFF
TRBD1 NA TRBJ2-1 TRBV7-2 TGTGCCAGCAGCTTAGGACCCCCACGGACAGGATCCTACAATGAGCAGTTCTTC CASSLGPPRTGSYNEQFF
NA many TRBJ2-5 TRBV20-1 TGCAGTGCTAGTGTATCACTTCAAGAGACCCAGTACTTC CSASVSLQETQYF
NA many TRBJ1-1 TRBV5-1 TGCGCCAGCAGCTCTGGCGCCAGCAACACTGAAGCTTTCTTT CASSSGASNTEAFF
NA NA TRBJ1-5 TRBV7-9 TGTGCCAGCAGCTTAGGCGGCTCCGGGGGGATTAGCAATCAGCCCCAGCATTTT CASSLGGSGGISNQPQHF
NA many TRBJ2-7 TRBV28 TGTGCCAGCAGGCTGAACTACGAGCAGTACTTC CASRLNYEQYF
TRBD1 NA TRBJ2-2 TRBV28 TGTGCCAGCAGTTCAGCCAGGGGGCCGGGCACCGGGGAGCTGTTTTTT CASSSARGPGTGELFF
TRBD2 many TRBJ2-1 TRBV18 TGTGCCAGCTCACCGGAGAACGGGGGGGCATACAATGAGCAGTTCTTC CASSPENGGAYNEQFF
NA many TRBJ2-2 TRBV30 TGTGCCTGGCTTCCAGCGAACACCGGGGAGCTGTTTTTT CAWLPANTGELFF
TRBD1 many TRBJ2-4 TRBV20-1 TGCAGTGCTACCCGGGGACAGAACAAAAACATTCAGTACTTC CSATRGQNKNIQYF
TRBD2 many TRBJ2-2 TRBV11-2 TGTGCCAGCAGCTTAGTGGCGGGAGGGCCGACCGGGGAGCTGTTTTTT CASSLVAGGPTGELFF
NA many TRBJ2-3 TRBV7-8 TGTGCCAGCAGCCGAGAGGCGAGTTCTGATACGCAGTATTTT CASSREASSDTQYF
NA NA TRBJ1-4 TRBV24-1 TGTGCCACCAGTGATCCGGGGGGGCCTAACGAAAAACTGTTTTTT CATSDPGGPNEKLFF
TRBD1 many TRBJ1-5 TRBV19 TGTGCCAGTACCACGGACAGGTTGTATCAGCCCCAGCATTTT CASTTDRLYQPQHF
NA many TRBJ2-7 TRBV6-1 TGTGCCAGCAATGAGTCCCGAGGCCCCTACGAGCAGTACTTC CASNESRGPYEQYF
NA many TRBJ2-7 TRBV30 TGTGCCTGGAGGTTGAGGCGGGACTCATACGAGCAGTACTTC CAWRLRRDSYEQYF
TRBD1 NA TRBJ2-7 TRBV4-2 TGTGCCAGCAGCCAAGATGAGAGACAGGGGTATGATCTCGAGCAGTACTTC CASSQDERQGYDLEQYF
NA many TRBJ2-5 TRBV19 TGTGCCAGTAGTTGGGCCGTCCAAGAGACCCAGTACTTC CASSWAVQETQYF
NA NA TRBJ1-4 TRBV3-1 TGTGCCAGCAGCCAAGCAAGCGGTCCTAATGAAAAACTGTTTTTT CASSQASGPNEKLFF
NA many TRBJ1-4 TRBV27 TGTGCCAGCAGACCAGGGCCCAATGAAAAACTGTTTTTT CASRPGPNEKLFF
TRBD2 many TRBJ2-3 TRBV2 TGTGCCAGCAGCGGGCTGAGCGGGAGGGCTGGAACAGATACGCAGTATTTT CASSGLSGRAGTDTQYF
TRBD2 NA TRBJ2-3 TRBV9 TGTGCCAGCAGCACCTGGGGACTAGCGACAGATACGCAGTATTTT CASSTWGLATDTQYF
TRBD2 few TRBJ2-4 TRBV12-3/TRBV12-4 TGTGCCAGCAGGTACGGGACTAGCGGGAGAAACATTCAGCACTTC CASRYGTSGRNIQHF
NA NA TRBJ1-4 TRBV7-2 TGTGCCAGCAGCCAAACTCCCACAGGGAAAAGGGCTGAAAAACTGTTTTTT CASSQTPTGKRAEKLFF
NA many TRBJ2-1 TRBV7-9 TGTGCCAGCAGCCCCCCAGGGTTAGGGATCTATGAGCAGTTCTTC CASSPPGLGIYEQFF
NA NA TRBJ2-3 TRBV7-9 TGTGCCAGCAGCTTACCGGAAGACAGTAGCACAGATACGCAGTATTTT CASSLPEDSSTDTQYF
NA few TRBJ2-7 TRBV4-1 TGCGCCAGCAGCCAAGTCCTGGGACTGCAAGCCTACTTC CASSQVLGLQAYF
NA many TRBJ2-1 TRBV19 TGTGCCAGTAGACCGGGTGACTGGGCCTTACGCAATGAGCAGTTCTTC CASRPGDWALRNEQFF
NA many TRBJ2-7 TRBV12-5 TGTGCTAGTGCCAAGGGTTCGACGCTGCGAAACGAGCAGTACTTC CASAKGSTLRNEQYF
NA NA TRBJ2-5 TRBV11-1 TGTGCCAGCAGCCCACCGGGACTTGATGAGACCCAGTACTTC CASSPPGLDETQYF
NA many TRBJ2-5 TRBV6-2/TRBV6-3 TGTGCCAGCAGTGAATCGACAGGCAGAGAAGAGACCCAGTACTTC CASSESTGREETQYF
TRBD1 many TRBJ1-2 TRBV6-2/TRBV6-3 TGTGCCAGCAGAGCCAGGGACAGCTCCGGCAATGGCTACACCTTC CASRARDSSGNGYTF
TRBD1 NA TRBJ1-1 TRBV12-5 TGTGCTAGTGGTTCAAGACAGGGCGGTGAAGCTTTCTTT CASGSRQGGEAFF